Shown below are 2 T cell receptor beta chains from a single sample sequenced in a study of identical twins. TCRdb recomputed calls from the 5' RACE reads with MiXCR, one row per CDR3 protein. The table has fewer than 250,000 distinct CDR3 sequences, roughly 15% seen once. These data were likewise used in another study, on T cells expressing NK-cell markers.

The sample taken for sequencing was CD8+ T cells sorted from blood. The source of these receptors is a woman between 18 and 29 years old in good health.

The rearrangement joins TRBV6-2 or TRBV6-3 to TRBJ2-1, with D tentatively TRBD2 (5 bases). Germline V gene data show CDR1 as MNHEY and CDR2 as SVGEGT. Trimming pared 3 bases from V and 3 bases from J, leaving 12 bases between. The CDR3 has 15 amino acids. The CDR3 DNA follows: TGTGCCAGCAGTTATGCCGGGGAATACTACAATGAGCAGTTCTTC. Its translation is CASSYAGEYYNEQFF.

The V gene is TRBV5-6, the J gene TRBJ1-1, with TRBD1 as a possible D gene (5 bases). Trimming shortened V by 4 bases and J by 4 bases, and 20 bases separated the two germline ends. CDR3 size: 16 residues. The germline gives CDR1 SGHDT, CDR2 YYEEEE. The CDR3 coding sequence is TGTGCCAGCAGCGGGGGGGACTCCGAAGGGAGCACTGAAGCTTTCTTT. It encodes CASSGGDSEGSTEAFF.